The 27 T cell receptor beta chains given below trace back to one sample, sequenced in a study of T cells in localized non-small cell lung cancer. This table comes from immunoSEQ multiplex PCR, and its TCRdb copy is limited to in-frame clones, with some not included. The sample lists tens of thousands of clones, more than 75% occurring once. The source was PBMCs, collected before any cancer treatment. The receptors were gathered from a female donor with stage II lung adenocarcinoma.

The chain uses TRBV19 and TRBJ1-2; 7 bases are a match to TRBD1. CDR1 is LNHDA and CDR2 is SQIVND in the germline V gene (reference sequence). The CDR3 has 15 residues. With V trimmed by 6 bases and J by 2 bases, 9 bases remained unmatched. CDR3 nucleotide sequence: TGTGCCAGTAGCCAACAGGGGTTGGTGAACTATGGCTACACCTTC. Amino acid sequence: CASSQQGLVNYGYTF.

The chain is built from TRBV6-5 and TRBJ2-3; a possible D gene is TRBD2 (8 bases). CDR1 and CDR2 (germline): MNHEY, SVGAGI. The CDR3 extends over 16 amino acids. Trimming took 4 bases from V and 1 from J, leaving 15 bases between them. CDR3 region: CASSLSGGGGTDTQYF. The CDR3 bases are TGTGCCAGCAGTTTGTCGGGAGGGGGCGGCACAGATACGCAGTATTTT.

The chain's CDR3 is CASSHLDLSGETQYF. The CDR3 DNA sequence: TGTGCCAGCAGCCACCTGGACCTCTCGGGAGAGACCCAGTACTTC. The chain joins TRBV4-2 to TRBJ2-5, with unresolved D. Germline-derived CDR1 and CDR2 are LGHNA and YNFKEQ. Trimming left V 3 bases short and J 4 bases short, with 15 bases between. This CDR3 has 15 residues.

CDR3: CASMQGPNTGELFF. Here the CDR3 DNA reads TGTGCCAGTATGCAAGGGCCGAACACCGGGGAGCTGTTTTTT. V and J are TRBV19 and TRBJ2-2; D gene unclear. The CDR3 covers 14 residues. Trimming removed 7 bases at V and 0 bases at J, with 9 bases between. Germline values: CDR1 LNHDA, CDR2 SQIVND (reference sequence).

The CDR3 reads CASSEALSGWETQYF. The DNA for the CDR3 is TGTGCCAGCAGTGAAGCGCTAAGCGGATGGGAGACCCAGTACTTC. The chain carries TRBV6-1 and TRBJ2-5; D perhaps matches TRBD2 (5 bases). In germline, CDR1 is MNHNS, CDR2 SASEGT. The CDR3 consists of 15 residues. Trimming took 0 bases from V and 5 from J, leaving 13 bases between them.

The V gene is TRBV21-1, the J gene TRBJ1-1; no DNA check was done on the table's D call, TRBD1. TRBV21-1 is a pseudogene locus. The CDR3 is 13 residues long. The CDR3 loop reads CASSMDRGTEAFF. The CDR3 nucleotides are TGTGCCAGCAGCATGGACAGGGGCACTGAAGCTTTCTTT.

This chain joins TRBV16 and TRBJ2-7; D remains unclear. CDR1 is KGHSY and CDR2 is FQNENV in the germline V gene. The CDR3 runs 12 residues. The V end lost 1 base, the J end lost 2 bases, and 3 bases lay between the germline ends. CDR3 residues: CASSQYAYEQYF. CDR3 nucleotides: TGTGCCAGCAGCCAATACGCCTACGAGCAGTACTTC.

The rearrangement joins TRBV7-9 to TRBJ1-2; D ambiguous. Germline assignment: CDR1 SEHNR and CDR2 FQNEAQ (reference sequence). Trimming removed 7 bases at V and 5 bases at J, with 14 bases between. The CDR3 totals 13 residues. Written as DNA, the CDR3 is TGTGCCAGCACCCTAAGACCGGTTTATGGCTACACCTTC. This sequence encodes CASTLRPVYGYTF.

The CDR3 loop is CASSQYSSGGETQYF. CDR3 sequence (DNA): TGCGCCAGCAGCCAATATTCTAGCGGGGGAGAGACCCAGTACTTC. This sequence joins TRBV4-1 and TRBJ2-5; 10 nucleotides line up with TRBD2. The germline V gene has CDR1 MGHRA and CDR2 YSYEKL. J lost 4 bases, V lost 2 bases, and 4 bases had no gene match. The CDR3 sequence is 15 residues long.

J is TRBJ2-1 and V is TRBV7-3; D is unresolved. This CDR3 comprises 16 residues. Germline V gene sequence: CDR1 SGHTA, CDR2 FQGTGA. Between the trimmed V and J ends, which lost 0 bases and 0 bases, there was a span of 9 bases. CDR3 amino acids: CASSLTSASSYNEQFF. The DNA of the CDR3 is TGTGCCAGCAGCTTAACGTCTGCGAGCTCCTACAATGAGCAGTTCTTC. The variable domain in full, completed from reference TRBV7-3 and TRBJ2-1, reads GAGVSQTPSNKVTEKGKYVELRCDPISGHTALYWYRQSLGQGPEFLIYFQGTGAADDSGLPNDRFFAVRPEGSVSTLKIQRTERGDSAVYLCASSLTSASSYNEQFFGPGTRLTVL.

This clone has only a few counts. The chain combines TRBV10-2 with TRBJ1-2; 10 bases align to TRBD1. Trimming cost V 8 bases and J 3 bases; bases outside gene matches: 6. This CDR3 region has 14 residues. Germline loops: CDR1 WSHSY, CDR2 SAAADI. CDR3 sequence: CASGGQGIDYGYTF. The CDR3 nucleotides are TGCGCCAGCGGGGGACAGGGGATTGACTATGGCTACACCTTC.

This clone was counted a few times. This chain joins TRBV19 and TRBJ2-7; 9 nucleotides match TRBD2. CDR1 and CDR2 from the germline V gene are LNHDA and SQIVND (reference sequence). There are 13 residues in the CDR3. V dropped 9 bases and J dropped 2; count of bases not matched to a gene: 5. The DNA for the CDR3 is TGTGCCAGCTCAGAGCGGGGGGCCTACGAGCAGTACTTC. This sequence encodes CASSERGAYEQYF.

This chain links TRBV9 with TRBJ1-5; TRBD1 matches at 9 bases. The CDR3 loop spans 17 amino acids. V lost 4 bases, J lost 0 bases, and 8 bases stayed unmatched. CDR1 and CDR2 (germline): SGDLS, YYNGEE. Written as DNA, the CDR3 is TGTGCCAGCAGCAATAACAGGGGGCCCCTTAGCAATCAGCCCCAGCATTTT. Protein product: CASSNNRGPLSNQPQHF.

The V call is TRBV18, the J call TRBJ1-4; D is uncertain. CDR3 length: 13 amino acids. Germline V lookup: CDR1 KGHSH, CDR2 LQKENI. The V gene lost 5 bases and the J gene lost 5 bases, with 9 bases spanning the gap. The CDR3 DNA reads TGTGCCAGCTCATTTGAGCTCAATGAAAAACTGTTTTTT. Amino acid sequence: CASSFELNEKLFF.

The chain couples TRBV5-4 to TRBJ2-2; D remains ambiguous. The ends were cut back, 4 bases at V and 3 bases at J, with 1 base in the middle. The CDR3 spans 11 residues. Germline loops: CDR1 SGHNT, CDR2 YYREEE (reference sequence). The CDR3 bases are TGTGCCAGCAGCCACACCGGGGAGCTGTTTTTT. It translates to CASSHTGELFF.

The rearrangement uses TRBV5-4 and TRBJ1-4; D gene uncertain. The germline CDR1 and CDR2 sequences are SGHNT and YYREEE (reference sequence). The CDR3 contains 14 residues. V lost 2 bases and J lost 3, with 8 bases in between. CDR3 nucleotide sequence: TGTGCCAGCAGCTTTCGGGGAGCTAATGAAAAACTGTTTTTT. It translates to CASSFRGANEKLFF.

In this sample, this clone turned up a few times. J is TRBJ1-2 and V is TRBV14; D call uncertain. V lost 1 base and J lost 2, with 11 bases in between. This CDR3 contains 15 residues. Germline CDR1 reads SGHDN; CDR2 reads FVKESK. CDR3 residues: CASSQGGSLNYGYTF. The DNA for the CDR3 is TGTGCCAGCAGCCAAGGCGGCAGTTTAAACTATGGCTACACCTTC.

This clone came up once. The V gene is TRBV18, the J gene TRBJ1-2; D remains ambiguous. This CDR3 has 14 amino acids. V was cut by 0 bases and J by 3 bases, with 8 bases left in between. Germline CDR1 KGHSH, CDR2 LQKENI. CDR3 amino acids: CASSPPSGDYGYTF. As DNA, the CDR3 is TGTGCCAGCTCACCACCATCTGGGGACTATGGCTACACCTTC.

The J gene is TRBJ2-3, the V gene TRBV5-4, with D perhaps given as TRBD1 or TRBD2 (5 bases each). V dropped 4 bases and J dropped 3 bases, with 15 bases sitting between them. CDR1 and CDR2 from the germline V gene are SGHNT and YYREEE (reference sequence). There are 15 residues in the CDR3. CDR3 in amino acids: CASSLRRGETDTQYF. The CDR3 DNA reads TGTGCCAGCAGCCTTCGAAGAGGGGAGACAGATACGCAGTATTTT.

CDR3 sequence (DNA): TGTGCCAGCAGCCCGGGACAGGGAACCCTTCTCACAGATACGCAGTATTTT. Translation: CASSPGQGTLLTDTQYF. The gene calls are TRBV9 and TRBJ2-3; 9 positions match TRBD1. V lost 4 bases, J lost 2 bases, and 11 bases stayed unmatched. The CDR3 has 17 residues. The germline V gene encodes CDR1 SGDLS and CDR2 YYNGEE. The variable domain in full, completed from reference TRBV9 and TRBJ2-3, reads DSGVTQTPKHLITATGQRVTLRCSPRSGDLSVYWYQQSLDQGLQFLIQYYNGEERAKGNILERFSAQQFPDLHSELNLSSLELGDSALYFCASSPGQGTLLTDTQYFGPGTRLTVL.

The rearrangement uses TRBV2 and TRBJ2-4, with D uncertain. CDR1 is SNHLY and CDR2 is FYNNEI in the germline V gene. The V gene lost 6 bases and the J gene lost 2 bases, with 8 bases spanning the gap. This CDR3 is 13 amino acids long. DNA for the CDR3: TGTGCCAGCAGGCCAGACACCAAAAACATTCAGTACTTC. It translates to CASRPDTKNIQYF.

CDR3 in DNA: TGTGCCAGCAGTTCGGGACTGCGAAATGAAAAACTGTTTTTT. Translating it yields CASSSGLRNEKLFF. J is TRBJ1-4 and V is TRBV5-5; D possibly corresponds to TRBD1 (5 bases). V lost 5 bases, J lost 5 bases, and 13 bases lay in between. This CDR3 spans 14 amino acids. Germline V gene sequence: CDR1 SGHKS, CDR2 YYEKEE (reference sequence).

V is TRBV30 and J is TRBJ1-1; no reliable D call. The V end lost 5 bases, the J end lost 1 base, and 8 bases lay between the germline ends. CDR3 size: 12 residues. CDR1 and CDR2 (germline): GTSNPN, SVGIG (reference sequence). CDR3 sequence reads: CAWSQRNTEAFF. CDR3 DNA: TGTGCCTGGTCACAGAGGAACACTGAAGCTTTCTTT.

This rearrangement joins TRBV6-4 to TRBJ1-2, with D unclear. V lost 0 bases and J 8 bases, leaving 16 bases between the germline ends. The CDR3 length is 15 residues. The germline V gene encodes CDR1 MRHNA and CDR2 SNTAGT. Here the CDR3 DNA reads TGTGCCAGCAGTGACTCGAGACGAAGCGGGGTCGGCTACACCTTC. Translated: CASSDSRRSGVGYTF.

This sequence joins TRBV6-5 and TRBJ1-1; TRBD1 matches 9 bases. The CDR3 covers 12 residues. The V segment lost 7 bases and the J segment 11 bases; nucleotides outside the gene matches: 8. The V gene's germline CDR1 is MNHEY and CDR2 SVGAGI. Here the CDR3 DNA reads TGTGCCAGCACCCCTGGGACAGGGAGGGCTTTCTTT. It codes for CASTPGTGRAFF.

This clone was counted once. The rearrangement links TRBV5-1 to TRBJ1-1; D remains ambiguous. The CDR3 spans 13 residues. Trimming removed 0 bases from V and 5 bases from J, with 8 bases in between. Germline lookup yields CDR1 SGHRS and CDR2 YFSETQ. CDR3 amino acids: CASSLVDDTEAFF. CDR3 DNA sequence: TGCGCCAGCAGCTTGGTTGACGATACTGAAGCTTTCTTT.

V is TRBV10-3 and J is TRBJ2-2, with 9 bases that match TRBD1. J was trimmed by 1 base and V by 9 bases; bases with no gene match: 3. This CDR3 has 14 amino acids. Germline loops: CDR1 ENHRY, CDR2 SYGVKD. The DNA of the CDR3 is TGTGCCATTACGGGACAGGGGAACACCGGGGAGCTGTTTTTT. Residues: CAITGQGNTGELFF.